Below are 29 T cell receptor beta chains sequenced from a single sample in a study of OX40 agonist ivuxolimab in advanced cancers. This table comes from immunoSEQ multiplex PCR, and its TCRdb copy is limited to in-frame clones, with some not included. Of approximately 38,000 clones in the sample, around 86% were seen once. This specimen consisted of CD4+ or CD8+ T cells sorted from blood, obtained in a trial of the OX40 agonist ivuxolimab. The receptors derive from an adult with an advanced solid tumor such as melanoma, head and neck, liver or kidney cancer.

This rearrangement joins TRBV6-5 to TRBJ2-1; D gene unclear. Germline loops: CDR1 MNHEY, CDR2 SVGAGI. CDR3 length equals 12 residues. Trimming took off 4 bases at V and 5 bases at J, with 6 bases between the two ends. The CDR3 sequence: CASSFGNNEQFF. The CDR3 DNA sequence: TGTGCCAGCAGTTTTGGAAACAATGAGCAGTTCTTC.

The V and J genes are TRBV6-1 and TRBJ2-2; 7 bases map to TRBD1. This CDR3 comprises 15 residues. Losses at the gene ends were 5 bases for V and 6 bases for J; bases not matched to a gene: 9. Germline values: CDR1 MNHNS, CDR2 SASEGT. The CDR3 loop is CASSTRTGTAGELFF. CDR3 nucleotide sequence: TGTGCCAGCAGTACCCGGACAGGTACCGCCGGGGAGCTGTTTTTT.

This clone has only one observation. The rearrangement joins TRBV4-2 to TRBJ2-7; D gene ambiguous. The CDR3 runs 15 residues. Deletions cut 0 bases from V and 2 bases from J, with 11 bases between. The V gene's germline CDR1 is LGHNA and CDR2 YNFKEQ. Written as DNA, the CDR3 is TGTGCCAGCAGCCAAGATCGGTTCTCCCCCTACGAGCAGTACTTC. Translated: CASSQDRFSPYEQYF.

This chain links TRBV7-9 with TRBJ2-5; 8 nucleotides agree with TRBD2. The J segment lost 4 bases and the V segment lost 11 bases, leaving 12 bases of the junction unmatched. The CDR3 extends over 14 amino acids. Germline V gene lookup returns CDR1 SEHNR and CDR2 FQNEAQ (reference sequence). The chain's CDR3 is CAAREGGWGETQYF. The CDR3 region has the DNA TGTGCCGCCCGGGAGGGGGGCTGGGGAGAGACCCAGTACTTC.

CDR3 in amino acids: CASSPGQGFAGYTF. CDR3 DNA: TGTGCCAGCAGCCCCGGACAGGGGTTCGCCGGCTACACCTTC. This sequence joins TRBV7-9 and TRBJ1-2; 9 bases are shared with TRBD1. The V gene end was trimmed by 5 bases and the J gene end by 8 bases; junction bases not matched to a gene: 9. Germline CDR1 is SEHNR and CDR2 is FQNEAQ (reference sequence). The CDR3 loop spans 14 amino acids.

The chain couples TRBV10-2 to TRBJ2-5; possible D gene TRBD2, 6 bases. The DNA end is a closer match to TRBJ2-7, so the J assignment may be wrong. The V gene's germline CDR1 is WSHSY and CDR2 SAAADI. The CDR3 has 13 residues. The CDR3 DNA is TGCGCCAGCACAACGGACTACACCTACGAGCAGTACTTC. Its protein is CASTTDYTYEQYF.

The J gene is TRBJ1-2, the V gene TRBV27; the D is unclear. The CDR3 length is 13 residues. CDR1 is MNHEY, CDR2 SMNVEV, per germline (reference sequence). Between the trimmed V and J ends, which lost 0 bases and 3 bases, there was a span of 5 bases. The CDR3 nucleotides read TGTGCCAGCAGTTTATCTGGGCACTATGGCTACACCTTC. Protein: CASSLSGHYGYTF.

V usage is TRBV6-6 and J usage is TRBJ1-4, with D possibly matching TRBD1 (6 bases). The CDR3 length is 13 residues. Germline CDR1 and CDR2: MNHNY and SVGAGI (reference sequence). V lost 2 bases and J lost 6, with 7 bases in between. This CDR3 reads CASSYGTHEKLFF. The CDR3 DNA reads TGTGCCAGCAGTTACGGGACACATGAAAAACTGTTTTTT.

The chain links TRBV6-1 to TRBJ2-5; D remains ambiguous. The J call is in doubt because the DNA end fits TRBJ2-7 better. CDR1 and CDR2 from the germline V gene are MNHNS and SASEGT. This CDR3 comprises 13 residues. Here the CDR3 DNA reads TGTGCCAGCAGTGAAGCTCTTGATAACGAGCAGTACTTC. Translation gives CASSEALDNEQYF.

The rearrangement uses TRBV9 and TRBJ1-3; 9 bases line up with TRBD1. Germline V lookup: CDR1 SGDLS, CDR2 YYNGEE. The CDR3 has 13 amino acids. CDR3: CASGTGPGNTIYF. CDR3 sequence (DNA): TGTGCTTCTGGGACAGGGCCTGGAAACACCATATATTTT. Looking up the rest from reference TRBV9 and TRBJ1-3 gives the full variable domain: DSGVTQTPKHLITATGQRVTLRCSPRSGDLSVYWYQQSLDQGLQFLIQYYNGEERAKGNILERFSAQQFPDLHSELNLSSLELGDSALYFCASGTGPGNTIYFGEGSWLTVV.

The chain is built from TRBV18 and TRBJ2-1; 8 positions match TRBD2. Germline V gene sequence: CDR1 KGHSH, CDR2 LQKENI. Trimming removed 2 bases from V and 4 bases from J; junction bases left unmatched: 4. The CDR3 totals 15 residues. CDR3 in DNA: TGTGCCAGCTCACCAACTAGCGGAGATTACAATGAGCAGTTCTTC. It encodes CASSPTSGDYNEQFF.

This clone was counted a few times. This chain uses TRBV2 with TRBJ1-2; 11 nucleotides agree with TRBD1. V trimming: 6 bases; J trimming: 8 bases; junction bases outside the gene matches: 5. This CDR3 is 13 amino acids long. Germline CDR1 SNHLY, CDR2 FYNNEI. The CDR3 reads CASSEGQGGGYTF. The CDR3 coding sequence is TGTGCCAGCAGCGAGGGACAGGGGGGCGGCTACACCTTC.

The chain has TRBV18 and TRBJ1-5, with 8 bases matching TRBD1. The junction had 13 bases not matched to a gene; V was cut back by 3 bases and J by 6 bases. Germline V gives CDR1 KGHSH, CDR2 LQKENI. The CDR3 is 17 residues long. For the CDR3, the DNA is TGTGCCAGCTCACCCCTTCGACTCGACAGGGGTGGTCAGCCCCAGCATTTT. This translates into CASSPLRLDRGGQPQHF.

The V call is TRBV19, the J call TRBJ1-4, with a tentative D call TRBD1 (6 bases). The ends were cut back, 4 bases at V and 5 bases at J, with 14 bases in the middle. Germline V gene data show CDR1 as LNHDA and CDR2 as SQIVND (reference sequence). CDR3 length: 15 amino acids. The CDR3 spells CASSSPWTDNEKLFF. CDR3 bases: TGTGCCAGTAGTAGCCCGTGGACAGACAATGAAAAACTGTTTTTT.

V gene TRBV11-2 combines with J gene TRBJ2-7, with D possibly TRBD1 on 5 matching bases. Germline V gene lookup returns CDR1 SGHAT and CDR2 FQNNGV. V shed 4 bases and J shed 6 bases, with 22 bases lying between them. The CDR3 has 16 residues. The DNA for the CDR3 is TGTGCCAGCAGCTCTCTCCTAGGCAGGGATACTGTCGAGCAGTACTTC. Protein product: CASSSLLGRDTVEQYF. Filled out from reference TRBV11-2 and TRBJ2-7, the complete variable domain reads EAGVAQSPRYKIIEKRQSVAFWCNPISGHATLYWYQQILGQGPKLLIQFQNNGVVDDSQLPKDRFSAERLKGVDSTLKIQPAKLEDSAVYLCASSSLLGRDTVEQYFGPGTRLTVT.

The CDR3 DNA follows: TGTGCCAGCAGCGTAGGACTGAATTCTTACGAGCAGTACTTC. Residues: CASSVGLNSYEQYF. This chain connects TRBV9 to TRBJ2-7, with D unresolved. This CDR3 spans 14 amino acids. Deletions cut 0 bases from V and 4 bases from J, with 11 bases between. Germline CDR1 and CDR2: SGDLS and YYNGEE.

The chain employs TRBV6-4 and TRBJ2-7, with no clear D. This CDR3 region has 15 residues. V gave up 5 bases and J gave up 3 bases, with 17 bases separating them. Germline V gene sequence: CDR1 MRHNA, CDR2 SNTAGT. The CDR3 region has the DNA TGTGCCAGCAGTTACGCCCTCGGCAGAGGCTACGAGCAGTACTTC. It codes for CASSYALGRGYEQYF.

The chain uses TRBV7-9 and TRBJ1-2; D ambiguous. CDR1 and CDR2 (germline): SEHNR, FQNEAQ (reference sequence). This CDR3 has 13 residues. The germline V and J ends were trimmed by 1 base and 8 bases, with 11 bases remaining between them. CDR3 DNA: TGTGCCAGCAGCTTAGGGGGAATCGACGGCTACACCTTC. Its protein is CASSLGGIDGYTF. The variable domain in full, with the rest retrieved from reference TRBV7-9 and TRBJ1-2, is DTGVSQNPRHKITKRGQNVTFRCDPISEHNRLYWYRQTLGQGPEFLTYFQNEAQLEKSRLLSDRFSAERPKGSFSTLEIQRTEQGDSAMYLCASSLGGIDGYTFGSGTRLTVV.

The V gene is TRBV6-1, the J gene TRBJ1-1; D might be TRBD1 (6 bases). The CDR3 contains 12 residues. The germline CDR1 and CDR2 sequences are MNHNS and SASEGT. Deletions cut 5 bases from V and 6 bases from J, with 10 bases between. Here the CDR3 DNA reads TGTGCCAGCAGTCGGGGGGCGTCTGAAGCTTTCTTT. Its translation: CASSRGASEAFF.

The rearrangement links TRBV5-1 to TRBJ2-7; possible D gene TRBD2, 6 bases. The CDR3 is 17 residues long. The V end was cut by 5 bases, the J end by 0 bases, with 21 bases between. Looked up from germline, CDR1 is SGHRS and CDR2 is YFSETQ. CDR3 nucleotide sequence: TGCGCCAGCAGGGCGAGGGACTCAAGTGCGAGCTCCTACGAGCAGTACTTC. Translated: CASRARDSSASSYEQYF. Using reference TRBV5-1 and TRBJ2-7 for the parts outside the CDR3, the full variable domain is KAGVTQTPRYLIKTRGQQVTLSCSPISGHRSVSWYQQTPGQGLQFLFEYFSETQRNKGNFPGRFSGRQFSNSRSEMNVSTLELGDSALYLCASRARDSSASSYEQYFGPGTRLTVT.

The chain couples TRBV11-2 to TRBJ2-2; D is perhaps TRBD1 or TRBD2 (5 bases each). Trimming left V 5 bases short and J 0 bases short, with 10 bases between. This CDR3 has 15 residues. Germline V gene data show CDR1 as SGHAT and CDR2 as FQNNGV. CDR3 residues: CASSLGTTNTGELFF. The CDR3 DNA is TGTGCCAGCAGCCTCGGGACCACGAACACCGGGGAGCTGTTTTTT.

The chain employs TRBV27 and TRBJ2-5; TRBD2 matches 9 bases. The CDR3 length is 14 residues. V lost 3 bases to trimming and J lost 5 bases; unmatched junction nucleotides: 4. Germline values: CDR1 MNHEY, CDR2 SMNVEV (reference sequence). CDR3 DNA: TGTGCCAGCAGTTTCGGGACTAGCTGGGAGACCCAGTACTTC. It codes for CASSFGTSWETQYF.

The rearrangement uses TRBV28 and TRBJ2-2; D gene unclear. Looked up from germline, CDR1 is MDHEN and CDR2 is SYDVKM. The CDR3 runs to 13 residues. Trimming removed 1 base at V and 4 bases at J, with 4 bases between. The CDR3 DNA is TGTGCCAGCAGTTTATCCCTCACCGGGGAGCTGTTTTTT. Protein product: CASSLSLTGELFF.

The chain carries TRBV4-1 and TRBJ2-1, with D possibly being TRBD1 (5 bases). V was pared by 1 base and J by 2 bases, with 12 bases between. The V gene's germline CDR1 is MGHRA and CDR2 YSYEKL. The CDR3 runs to 16 residues. CDR3 amino acids: CASSQVPGRPYNEQFF. In DNA form, the CDR3 reads TGCGCCAGCAGCCAAGTCCCAGGGCGCCCCTACAATGAGCAGTTCTTC.

This chain joins TRBV11-1 and TRBJ2-3; TRBD2 matches 9 bases. The CDR3 runs 17 residues. V lost 0 bases, J lost 6 bases, and 10 bases stayed unmatched. CDR1 is SGHAT, CDR2 FQDESV, per germline (reference sequence). The CDR3 DNA reads as TGTGCCAGCAGCTTAGCGGGCGTCGGACTAGCGACCGATACGCAGTATTTT. This sequence encodes CASSLAGVGLATDTQYF.

The genes are TRBV28 and TRBJ2-3; D may correspond to TRBD1 or TRBD2 (7 bases each). V was clipped by 1 base and J by 5 bases, with 10 bases between them. The germline V gene encodes CDR1 MDHEN and CDR2 SYDVKM. The CDR3 runs 14 residues. The CDR3 region has the DNA TGTGCCAGCAGTTTATCAGGGGGGGGAGATACGCAGTATTTT. It translates to CASSLSGGGDTQYF. The full variable domain, rest sourced from reference TRBV28 and TRBJ2-3, is DVKVTQSSRYLVKRTGEKVFLECVQDMDHENMFWYRQDPGLGLRLIYFSYDVKMKEKGDIPEGYSVSREKKERFSLILESASTNQTSMYLCASSLSGGGDTQYFGPGTRLTVL.

The chain has TRBV7-3 and TRBJ1-5; D unclear. The CDR3 has 13 residues. Trimming stripped 5 bases from V and 6 bases from J, with 11 bases between. In germline, CDR1 is SGHTA, CDR2 FQGTGA. As DNA, the CDR3 is TGTGCCAGCAGCGCGGGTATGGGTCAGCCCCAGCATTTT. It is translated as CASSAGMGQPQHF.

V and J are TRBV6-1 and TRBJ2-5; D may match TRBD1 or TRBD2 (6 bases each). The end of the DNA is better explained by TRBJ2-7, so the J call may be wrong. This CDR3 comprises 15 residues. Per the germline V gene, CDR1 is MNHNS and CDR2 is SASEGT. CDR3 nucleotides: TGTGCCAGCAGTGAAGAGGGGGGCGGCGGCTACGAGCAGTACTTC. The encoded protein is CASSEEGGGGYEQYF.

V usage is TRBV2 and J usage is TRBJ2-7; tentative D call: TRBD2 (6 bases). V lost 9 bases to trimming and J lost 3 bases, with 15 bases between them. Germline V CDR1 and CDR2: SNHLY, FYNNEI. This CDR3 is 13 amino acids long. CDR3 residues: CASNRDGSYEQYF. The CDR3, as DNA: TGTGCCAGTAACCGGGACGGGAGCTACGAGCAGTACTTC. The full variable domain, in which reference TRBV2 and TRBJ2-7 provide the parts outside the CDR3, is EPEVTQTPSHQVTQMGQEVILRCVPISNHLYFYWYRQILGQKVEFLVSFYNNEISEKSEIFDDQFSVERPDGSNFTLKIRSTKLEDSAMYFCASNRDGSYEQYFGPGTRLTVT.